What follows are 12 T cell receptor beta chains derived from one specimen sequenced in a study of cytomegalovirus exposure and HLA in healthy donors. Data came from immunoSEQ multiplex PCR; TCRdb stores just in-frame clones and leaves some out. The sample has over 120,000 clones; 70% to 90% are singletons. Input material: PBMCs. The receptors shown here come from a woman in her 30s in good health and CMV-seropositive.

V and J are TRBV20-1 and TRBJ2-7, with D possibly matching TRBD2 (5 bases). CDR1 DFQATT and CDR2 SNEGSKA come from the germline V gene (reference sequence). This CDR3 has 10 amino acids. Deletions cut 6 bases from V and 5 bases from J, with 8 bases between. DNA of the CDR3: TGCAGTGCCAGGCGGGACGAGCAGTACTTC. Translated, it gives CSARRDEQYF.

The J gene is TRBJ1-2, the V gene TRBV11-2; the match to TRBD1 covers 7 bases. The CDR3 is 15 amino acids. Germline CDR1 and CDR2: SGHAT and FQNNGV. Unmatched junction bases numbered 8, after V lost 0 bases and J lost 7 bases. The CDR3 nucleotides read TGTGCCAGCAGCTTAGATCAGCGACAGGGACGTGGCTACACCTTC. Translating gives CASSLDQRQGRGYTF.

The chain combines TRBV5-4 with TRBJ2-2, with 11 bases aligning to TRBD2. The CDR3 spans 17 residues. V was clipped by 4 bases and J by 0 bases; unmatched bases: 5. Germline assignment: CDR1 SGHNT and CDR2 YYREEE (reference sequence). CDR3 protein: CASSPGGLAANTGELFF. CDR3 DNA: TGTGCCAGCAGCCCGGGGGGACTAGCGGCGAACACCGGGGAGCTGTTTTTT. The entire variable domain, with the rest obtained from reference TRBV5-4 and TRBJ2-2, is as follows: ETGVTQSPTHLIKTRGQQVTLRCSSQSGHNTVSWYQQALGQGPQFIFQYYREEENGRGNFPPRFSGLQFPNYSSELNVNALELDDSALYLCASSPGGLAANTGELFFGEGSRLTVL.

The V call is TRBV7-9, the J call TRBJ2-2; TRBD1 agrees at 8 bases. From germline, CDR1 is SEHNR and CDR2 FQNEAQ (reference sequence). The V segment lost 4 bases and the J segment 5 bases; nucleotides outside the gene matches: 9. The CDR3 consists of 16 residues. Here the CDR3 DNA reads TGTGCCAGCAGCTCTCGGACAGGGACGGGGACCGGGGAGCTGTTTTTT. It translates to CASSSRTGTGTGELFF.

The V and J genes are TRBV2 and TRBJ2-7; perhaps TRBD1 as D (6 bases). CDR1 and CDR2 (germline): SNHLY, FYNNEI. CDR3 size: 14 residues. V was pared by 5 bases and J by 0 bases, with 11 bases between. The CDR3 region is CASSWTAPSYEQYF. The CDR3 nucleotides are TGTGCCAGCAGTTGGACAGCTCCCTCCTACGAGCAGTACTTC.

This chain joins TRBV4-1 and TRBJ2-3; TRBD2 agrees at 10 bases. The CDR3 has 15 amino acids. Germline V gene lookup returns CDR1 MGHRA and CDR2 YSYEKL. Germline trimming cut 6 bases from V and 4 bases from J; bases unmatched to any gene: 7. The CDR3 here is CASSRLAGVSDTQYF. For the CDR3, the DNA is TGCGCCAGCAGTCGCCTAGCGGGAGTGTCAGATACGCAGTATTTT.

The chain has TRBV11-2 and TRBJ2-1; D unresolved. Germline assignment: CDR1 SGHAT and CDR2 FQNNGV. The V end was cut by 4 bases, the J end by 0 bases, with 10 bases between. The CDR3 totals 15 residues. The CDR3: CASSSSSSSYNEQFF. The CDR3 nucleotides are TGTGCCAGCAGCTCTTCCTCGAGCTCCTACAATGAGCAGTTCTTC.

The chain links TRBV5-1 to TRBJ2-7; 8 nucleotides match TRBD2. Per the germline V gene, CDR1 is SGHRS and CDR2 is YFSETQ. The CDR3 has 14 residues. V gave up 4 bases and J gave up 5 bases; unmatched junction bases: 8. The CDR3 DNA sequence: TGCGCCAGCAGCACGGGAGGGCCTAACAACGAGCAGTACTTC. As protein: CASSTGGPNNEQYF.

J is TRBJ1-2 and V is TRBV28; 7 positions match TRBD1. The CDR3 is made up of 15 amino acids. The ends lost 7 bases at V and 6 bases at J; junction bases unmatched: 14. Germline V gene data show CDR1 as MDHEN and CDR2 as SYDVKM. The CDR3: CASKFLDRERHGYTF. The DNA of the CDR3 is TGTGCCAGCAAGTTCCTCGACAGGGAGCGACATGGCTACACCTTC.

This chain uses TRBV4-2 with TRBJ2-3; TRBD1 matches 7 bases. V trimming: 3 bases; J trimming: 2 bases; junction bases outside the gene matches: 5. This CDR3 region has 15 residues. CDR1 LGHNA and CDR2 YNFKEQ come from the germline V gene. In DNA form, the CDR3 reads TGTGCCAGCAGCCAGAGACAGGGATACACAGATACGCAGTATTTT. This sequence encodes CASSQRQGYTDTQYF.

This clone was counted at least ten times. The chain recombines TRBV11-2 with TRBJ2-3; TRBD2 aligns across 9 bases. V gave up 5 bases and J gave up 4 bases; unmatched junction bases: 10. This CDR3 region has 16 residues. Looked up from germline, CDR1 is SGHAT and CDR2 is FQNNGV. The CDR3 loop is CASSRRNSGSADTQYF. Written as DNA, the CDR3 is TGTGCCAGCAGCCGACGCAATAGCGGGAGCGCAGATACGCAGTATTTT.

This clone appeared a single time. The CDR3: CASWRGGGNTIYF. DNA for the CDR3: TGTGCCAGCTGGAGGGGAGGAGGAAACACCATATATTTT. The V call is TRBV28, the J call TRBJ1-3; D might be TRBD1 (5 bases). CDR1 and CDR2 from the germline V gene are MDHEN and SYDVKM. The CDR3 extends over 13 amino acids. V lost 8 bases to trimming and J lost 4 bases, with 12 bases between them. Full variable domain (rest looked up from reference TRBV28 and TRBJ1-3): DVKVTQSSRYLVKRTGEKVFLECVQDMDHENMFWYRQDPGLGLRLIYFSYDVKMKEKGDIPEGYSVSREKKERFSLILESASTNQTSMYLCASWRGGGNTIYFGEGSWLTVV.